This TCR beta chain was observed in a study of shared T cell receptors in the human thymus. This clone appeared a single time. Its ends do not fully match the called genes, so a read error is possible. This table comes from immunoSEQ multiplex PCR, and its TCRdb copy is limited to in-frame clones, with some not included. The data show about 380,000 clones, 95% seen once. Per the germline V gene, CDR1 is MNHEY and CDR2 is SMNVEV (reference sequence). CDR3 length: 16 amino acids. Sample: thymocytes. The V gene is TRBV27, the J gene TRBJ2-1; 8 nucleotides align to TRBD1. The clonotype comes from a human donor. The CDR3 reads CASTPDRGEGLNGQFF. The DNA for the CDR3 is TGTGCCAGCACCCCCGACAGGGGAGAGGGACTCAATGGGCAGTTCTTC.